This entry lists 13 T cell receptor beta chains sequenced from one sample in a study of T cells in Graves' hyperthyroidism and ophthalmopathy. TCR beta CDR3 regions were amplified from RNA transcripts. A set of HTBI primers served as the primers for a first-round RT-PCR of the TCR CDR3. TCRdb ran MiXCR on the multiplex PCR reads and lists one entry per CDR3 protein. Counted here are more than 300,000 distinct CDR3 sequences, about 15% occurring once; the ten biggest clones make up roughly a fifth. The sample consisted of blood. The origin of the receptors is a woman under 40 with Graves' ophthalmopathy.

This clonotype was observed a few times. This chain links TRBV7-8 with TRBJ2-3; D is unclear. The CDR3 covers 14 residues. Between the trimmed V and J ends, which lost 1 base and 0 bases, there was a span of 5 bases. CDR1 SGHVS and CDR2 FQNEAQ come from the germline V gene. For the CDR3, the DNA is TGTGCCAGCAGCTTAGTGCCGAGCACAGATACGCAGTATTTT. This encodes CASSLVPSTDTQYF.

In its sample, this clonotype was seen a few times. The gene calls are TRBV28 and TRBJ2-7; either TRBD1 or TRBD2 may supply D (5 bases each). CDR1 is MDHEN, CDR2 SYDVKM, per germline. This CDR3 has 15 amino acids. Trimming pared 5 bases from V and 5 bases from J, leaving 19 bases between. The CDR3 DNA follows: TGTGCCAGCAGTGAACACGGGACCCCGATTGACGAGCAGTACTTC. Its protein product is CASSEHGTPIDEQYF.

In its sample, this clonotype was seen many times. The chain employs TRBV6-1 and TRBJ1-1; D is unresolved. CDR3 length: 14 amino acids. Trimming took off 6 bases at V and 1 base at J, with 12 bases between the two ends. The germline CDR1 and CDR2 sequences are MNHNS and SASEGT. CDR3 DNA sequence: TGTGCCAGCAGCCGTCCAGACGGGAACACTGAAGCTTTCTTT. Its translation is CASSRPDGNTEAFF.

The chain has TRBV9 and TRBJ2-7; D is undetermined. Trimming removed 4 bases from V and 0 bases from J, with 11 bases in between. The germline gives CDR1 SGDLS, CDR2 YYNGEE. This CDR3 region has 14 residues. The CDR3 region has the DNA TGTGCCAGCAGCTCCAGTTTGGCCTCCTACGAGCAGTACTTC. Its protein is CASSSSLASYEQYF.

Written as DNA, the CDR3 is TGTGCCAGCTCAGCCATCTCGATTGATTCTAGCGGGGGAAGGGGCACAGATACGCAGTATTTT. It is translated as CASSAISIDSSGGRGTDTQYF. J is TRBJ2-3 and V is TRBV18, with TRBD2 matching 10 bases. Germline V lookup: CDR1 KGHSH, CDR2 LQKENI. The V gene end was trimmed by 5 bases and the J gene end by 1 base; junction bases not matched to a gene: 21. The CDR3 consists of 21 residues.

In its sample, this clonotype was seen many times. The CDR3 protein is CASSSGTGRNGEAFF. CDR3 in DNA: TGTGCCAGCAGTTCAGGGACAGGGCGGAACGGTGAAGCTTTCTTT. The chain has TRBV27 and TRBJ1-1, with 9 bases fitting TRBD1. The CDR3 covers 15 residues. Germline V gives CDR1 MNHEY, CDR2 SMNVEV (reference sequence). V lost 4 bases to trimming and J lost 7 bases; unmatched junction nucleotides: 10.

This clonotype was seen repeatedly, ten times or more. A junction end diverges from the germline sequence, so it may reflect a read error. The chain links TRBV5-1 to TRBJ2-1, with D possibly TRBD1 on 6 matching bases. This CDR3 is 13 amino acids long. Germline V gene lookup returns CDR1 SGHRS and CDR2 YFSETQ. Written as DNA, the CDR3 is TGTGCCAGCAGCTTAGGGGGATACAATGAGCAGTTCTTC. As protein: CASSLGGYNEQFF.

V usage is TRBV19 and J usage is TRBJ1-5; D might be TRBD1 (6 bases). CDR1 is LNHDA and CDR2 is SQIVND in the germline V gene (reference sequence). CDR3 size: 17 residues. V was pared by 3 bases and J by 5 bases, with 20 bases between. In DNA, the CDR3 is TGTGCCAGTAGTATGCCCCGTTGGGGGCGGGAGGATCAGCCCCAGCATTTT. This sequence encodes CASSMPRWGREDQPQHF. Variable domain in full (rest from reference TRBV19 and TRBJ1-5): DGGITQSPKYLFRKEGQNVTLSCEQNLNHDAMYWYRQDPGQGLRLIYYSQIVNDFQKGDIAEGYSVSREKKESFPLTVTSAQKNPTAFYLCASSMPRWGREDQPQHFGDGTRLSIL.

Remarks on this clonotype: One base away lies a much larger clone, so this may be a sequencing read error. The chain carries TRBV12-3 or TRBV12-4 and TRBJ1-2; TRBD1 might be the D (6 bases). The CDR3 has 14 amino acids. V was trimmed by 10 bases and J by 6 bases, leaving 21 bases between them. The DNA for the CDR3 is TGTGCCAACAGAACCGGGACACTCCACGATGGCTACACCTTC. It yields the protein CANRTGTLHDGYTF.

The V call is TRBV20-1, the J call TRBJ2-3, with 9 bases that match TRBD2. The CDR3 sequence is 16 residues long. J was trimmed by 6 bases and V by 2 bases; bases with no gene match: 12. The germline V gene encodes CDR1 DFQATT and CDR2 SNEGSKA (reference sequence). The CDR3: CSARLPGGGAEDTQYF. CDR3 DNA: TGCAGTGCTAGACTGCCGGGCGGGGGGGCAGAGGATACGCAGTATTTT.

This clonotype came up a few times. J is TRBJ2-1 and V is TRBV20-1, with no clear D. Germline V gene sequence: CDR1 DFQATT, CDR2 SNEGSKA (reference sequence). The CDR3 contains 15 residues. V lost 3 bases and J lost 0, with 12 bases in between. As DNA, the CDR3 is TGCAGTGCTAGTGGGTCCGTGAGCTCCTACAATGAGCAGTTCTTC. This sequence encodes CSASGSVSSYNEQFF.

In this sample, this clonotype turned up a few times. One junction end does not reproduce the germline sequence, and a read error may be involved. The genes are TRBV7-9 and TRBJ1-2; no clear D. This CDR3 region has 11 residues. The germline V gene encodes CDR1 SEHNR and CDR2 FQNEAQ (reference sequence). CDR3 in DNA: TGTGCCAGCAGCTTCCGTGATGCCTGTTCCTTC. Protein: CASSFRDACSF.

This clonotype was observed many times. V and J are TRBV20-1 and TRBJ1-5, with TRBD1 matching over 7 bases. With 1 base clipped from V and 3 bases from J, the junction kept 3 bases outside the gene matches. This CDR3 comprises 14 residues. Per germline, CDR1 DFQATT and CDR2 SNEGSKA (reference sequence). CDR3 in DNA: TGCAGTGCTAGAGGAGACAGGGTCAATCAGCCCCAGCATTTT. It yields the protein CSARGDRVNQPQHF.